The sequence of this T cell receptor (beta chain) was determined in a study of tumor-infiltrating lymphocytes in primary liver carcinoma. Study as a whole: The patient population consisted of men and women between 30 and 69 years of age. Samples produced roughly 3.5 to 7.5 million productive TCRbeta reads, comparable across tissue types.

Many counts were recorded for this clonotype. Its antigen is unidentified. Unsorted whole blood yielded blood RNA, and germline DNA was extracted as well. In germline, CDR1 is SGHAT, CDR2 FQNNGV. The CDR3 spans 15 residues. V was pared by 0 bases and J by 2 bases, with 8 bases between. Starting material of about 0.45 ug total RNA yielded TCR beta cDNA via a constant-region primer. Library construction for TCR beta comprised three nested multiplex PCR rounds performed with slightly modified ARM-PCR. Each of the first two PCR rounds ran roughly 9 cycles with TRBV1-TRBV30 forward and C-beta reverse primers. A single record per CDR3 protein comes from TCRdb applying MiXCR to the multiplex PCR reads. The data show 310,000 or so distinct CDR3 sequences, approximately 58% seen once. Study conclusions and caveats: Tumor samples exhibited a significantly greater top-250-clone fraction than blood samples (p = 0.039). The overlap of tumor-adjacent and tumor-blood pairs was smaller than that of tumor region pairs.

This receptor was obtained from a woman aged 30 to 39 with primary liver carcinoma and hepatitis B virus infection. V usage is TRBV11-2 and J usage is TRBJ2-1; D is unclear. The sequenced material came from peripheral blood. The CDR3 protein is CASSLERSPYNEQFF. CDR3 DNA sequence: TGTGCCAGCAGCTTAGAGAGGTCACCCTACAATGAGCAGTTCTTC.